This TCR beta chain is drawn from a study of T-cell reconstitution after alpha-beta-depleted transplantation in children. General study results and limits: Alpha-beta T cells about two months after transplant reportedly derived from several hundred expanded graft clones. Day-60 TCRbeta diversity that was high in some patients was derived from surviving recipient T cells and thymic progenitors. One year after transplant, T-cell counts and diversity came mostly from newly produced T cells.

This clonotype was counted many times. As yet, its antigen is unknown. During its preparation, the TCRbeta library received unique molecular identifiers. TCRdb redid the calling of the PCR reads with MiXCR, one entry per CDR3 protein. Counted here are hundreds of thousands of distinct CDR3 sequences, around 7.5% occurring once; the ten biggest clones make up approximately 6.3%. In germline, CDR1 is SQVTM, CDR2 ANQGSEA. V shed 8 bases and J 5 bases; nucleotides not matched to a gene: 8. This CDR3 comprises 12 residues. The sample was PBMCs, mostly from graft donor cells, taken 180 days after TCRalphabeta/CD19-depleted stem cell transplant. The sequence was collected from a male patient aged 10 to 17 who had a stem cell transplant for acute lymphoblastic leukemia, so the T cells may come from the graft donor. The V gene is TRBV29-1, the J gene TRBJ2-5, with 7 bases fitting TRBD2. CDR3 sequence (DNA): TGCAGCACCGGACTAGTTCTGGAGACCCAGTACTTC. Translating gives CSTGLVLETQYF.